The clone carrying this T cell receptor (gamma chain) was counted many times. Its antigen remains unknown. TCRdb repeated clone calling on the multiplex PCR reads with CATT. There are over 25,000 gamma-chain clones in the sample; approximately 2.9% occur only once, and 30% to 35% lies in the top ten. The data are from a study of γδ T cells in repeated Plasmodium falciparum infection. At the level of the study: Malian children with intense seasonal malaria exposure were compared with matched Australian children. Sampling occurred at baseline, pre-infection for selected infections, and 21 days post-infection.

General study findings and limits: Waves of new clonotype selection appeared after repeated controlled infections in Vdelta2-negative, largely Vdelta1+, gammadelta T cells. Compared with Australian children, Malian Vdelta2-negative repertoires seemed more clonal, less diverse, less shared.

Germline CDR1 reads VTNTFY; CDR2 reads YDVSTARD (reference sequence). This CDR3 has 17 amino acids. Unmatched junction bases numbered 9, after V lost 0 bases and J lost 2 bases. Bulk repertoires came from Vgamma9/Vdelta2+ or Vdelta2-negative gammadelta T cells flow-sorted from PBMC. The sequence was obtained from a pool of human donors (malaria-infected and uninfected, not separated). The sample was gamma-delta T cells from blood. The V gene is TRGV3, the J gene TRGJP2. CDR3 bases: TGTGCCACCTGGGACAGGCGGGTTTGGAGTAGTGATTGGATCAAGACGTTT. It is translated as CATWDRRVWSSDWIKTF.